This T cell receptor (beta chain) was recovered during a study of response to subunit inactivated influenza vaccine (dated by TCRdb to about 2018). Turning to the overall study: Deep quantitative profiling of the T cell receptor repertoire was used in the study to follow responses to a trivalent subunit inactivated influenza vaccine. Overall study results and their limits: It was suggested by the authors that each seasonal influenza vaccination may recruit only a limited number of new T cells.

The method was RT-PCR. For sequencing, an Illumina HiSeq 2500 was employed. TCRdb applied fastp at Q25 and MiXCR to the public reads, then kept only in-frame beta chains. Rows merge per CDR3 protein into single entries with the most common DNA and genes. This sample comprises 530,000 or so distinct CDR3 sequences, less than 15% of them detected only once. Of the sample, more than 9.5% is held by the ten largest clones. Worth noting for this clonotype: Its antigen has not been determined. Per-nucleotide qualities are absent, and no much larger clonotype sits a single base away.

The TCR comes from a man in his forties or fifties who received an inactivated influenza vaccine. Donor details come from another sample of the same person, matched by shared clones. The material sequenced was PBMCs from blood, taken about 13 days after vaccination.

The nucleotide sequence reads as follows: TGTGCCACCAGCAGAGCGGGGAGTAACTATGGCTACACCTTC. It is translated as CATSRAGSNYGYTF. The V gene is TRBV15 and the J gene is TRBJ1-2; no D gene call is confident. V gives up 1 base and J gives up 1 base, and the segment between their germline ends measures 7 bases. The germline V gene (reference sequence) specifies LNHNV as CDR1 and YYDKDF as CDR2. The CDR3 starts with the cysteine, ends with the phenylalanine, and has 14 residues. The kept DNA is CDR3 alone, 42 bases in frame from the first base. Joined to the reference TRBV15 and TRBJ1-2 proteins, this CDR3 gives the full variable domain: DAMVIQNPRYQVTQFGKPVTLSCSQTLNHNVMYWYQQKSSQAPKLLFHYYDKDFNNEADTPDNFQSRRPNTSFCFLDIRSPGLGDTAMYLCATSRAGSNYGYTFGSGTRLTVV.